This T cell receptor (beta chain) was obtained from a study of low-dose radiotherapy and immunotherapy resistance in tumors. About the research overall: Oral administration of aspirin 300 mg daily occurred for four cycles, commencing at cycle 1 day 1.

This clonotype appeared many times. This CDR3 spans 22 amino acids. CDR1 and CDR2 from the germline V gene are MNHEY and SVGEGT. V gave up 4 bases and J gave up 0 bases; unmatched junction bases: 17. Time point of the sample: after trial treatment. Treatment denoted: LDRT plus nivolumab, ipilimumab, low-dose cyclophosphamide and aspirin (RACIN trial). Every donor's regimen consisted of nivolumab, ipilimumab, aspirin, low-dose cyclophosphamide and low-dose radiotherapy. Solid tumors that lacked tumor-infiltrating lymphocytes and were advanced were present in eligible patients. TRAV- and TRBV-specific primers were used for first-strand cDNA, which covered alpha and beta chains. The authors ran roughly 20 PCR cycles to amplify TCRs with a constant-region primer and V-primer adapter. The authors amplified isolated mRNA by in vitro transcription. MiXCR, applied by TCRdb to the reads, yields one record per CDR3 protein. The sample yields approximately 80,000 distinct CDR3 sequences, about 17% seen once.

The sequence came from a male donor with prostate cancer. The rearrangement joins TRBV6-2 or TRBV6-3 to TRBJ2-1, with 14 bases matching TRBD2. Sequenced material: PBMCs, taken after low-dose radiotherapy plus immunotherapy. This chain's CDR3 is CASSFQSKGLAGERGSYNEQFF. Written as DNA, the CDR3 is TGTGCCAGCAGTTTCCAGTCAAAGGGACTAGCGGGAGAAAGGGGCTCCTACAATGAGCAGTTCTTC.